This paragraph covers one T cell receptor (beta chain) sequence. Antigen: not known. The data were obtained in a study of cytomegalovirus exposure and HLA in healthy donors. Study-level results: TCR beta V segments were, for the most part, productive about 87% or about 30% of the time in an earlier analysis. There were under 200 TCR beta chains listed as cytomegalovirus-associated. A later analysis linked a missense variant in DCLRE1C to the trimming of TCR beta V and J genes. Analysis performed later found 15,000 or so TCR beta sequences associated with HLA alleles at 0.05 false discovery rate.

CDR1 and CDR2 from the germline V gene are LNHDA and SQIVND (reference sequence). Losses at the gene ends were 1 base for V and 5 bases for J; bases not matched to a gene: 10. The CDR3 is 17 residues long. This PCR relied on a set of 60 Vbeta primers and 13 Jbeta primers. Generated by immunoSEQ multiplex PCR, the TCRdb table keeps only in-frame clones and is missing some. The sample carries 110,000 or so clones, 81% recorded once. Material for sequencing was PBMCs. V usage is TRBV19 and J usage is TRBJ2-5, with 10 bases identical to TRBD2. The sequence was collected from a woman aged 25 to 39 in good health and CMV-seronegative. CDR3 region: CASSIGSLAGARETQYF. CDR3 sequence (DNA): TGTGCCAGTAGTATAGGATCGCTAGCGGGAGCCAGGGAGACCCAGTACTTC.